What follows are 17 T cell receptor beta chains derived from one specimen sequenced in a study of T-cell memory formation after mild COVID-19. TCRdb analysed the 5' RACE reads with MiXCR anew, one entry per CDR3 protein. In the table there are some 150,000 distinct CDR3 sequences, around 5.8% of which are singletons. Sequenced material: PBMCs or a T cell subset sorted from them (not recorded which). These receptors originate from an adult woman who had mild COVID-19 (a few samples of this study predate the infection). Cell type and time point are not known.

The rearrangement links TRBV9 to TRBJ2-3; no clear D. The ends were cut back, 0 bases at V and 2 bases at J, with 13 bases in the middle. This CDR3 is built from 16 residues. Germline-derived CDR1 and CDR2 are SGDLS and YYNGEE. The CDR3 region is CASSVGAGQNTDTQYF. CDR3 nucleotides: TGTGCCAGCAGCGTAGGGGCAGGCCAAAACACAGATACGCAGTATTTT.

This clonotype was seen ten or more times. The chain combines TRBV12-3 or TRBV12-4 with TRBJ2-6; the D gene is possibly TRBD1 (6 bases). Trimming took off 6 bases at V and 2 bases at J, with 20 bases between the two ends. The CDR3 is made up of 18 amino acids. CDR3 protein: CASSPFGQWGAGANVLTF. The CDR3 DNA follows: TGTGCCAGCAGCCCTTTCGGACAGTGGGGTGCTGGGGCCAACGTCCTGACTTTC.

J is TRBJ2-2 and V is TRBV7-8, with D possibly TRBD1 on 6 matching bases. CDR3 size: 12 residues. Germline V gene sequence: CDR1 SGHVS, CDR2 FQNEAQ. Trimming pared 7 bases from V and 8 bases from J, leaving 11 bases between. The CDR3 spells CASKGDPGELFF. The CDR3 DNA follows: TGTGCCAGCAAGGGGGATCCGGGGGAGCTGTTTTTT. Together with reference TRBV7-8 and TRBJ2-2, the CDR3 gives the full variable domain: GAGVSQSPRYKVAKRGQDVALRCDPISGHVSLFWYQQALGQGPEFLTYFQNEAQLDKSGLPSDRFFAERPEGSVSTLKIQRTQQEDSAVYLCASKGDPGELFFGEGSRLTVL.

This clonotype was counted at least ten times. The chain is built from TRBV19 and TRBJ2-1; 7 bases line up with TRBD2. The length of the CDR3 is 17 residues. Per germline, CDR1 LNHDA and CDR2 SQIVND (reference sequence). V shed 7 bases and J 2 bases; nucleotides not matched to a gene: 14. CDR3 loop: CASNPRGTGGTYNEQFF. Written as DNA, the CDR3 is TGTGCCAGTAACCCTCGGGGGACGGGAGGCACCTACAATGAGCAGTTCTTC.

The V call is TRBV11-2, the J call TRBJ2-5; 7 positions match TRBD1. Per germline, CDR1 SGHAT and CDR2 FQNNGV. V gave up 5 bases and J gave up 2 bases; unmatched junction bases: 5. The CDR3 contains 14 residues. The DNA for the CDR3 is TGTGCCAGCAGCGAGCCGGACAGGCAAGAGACCCAGTACTTC. Its translation is CASSEPDRQETQYF.

This clonotype turned up a few times. The chain uses TRBV5-6 and TRBJ1-1; 7 positions agree with TRBD1. CDR3 length equals 14 residues. The germline V gene encodes CDR1 SGHDT and CDR2 YYEEEE. V gave up 1 base and J gave up 3 bases; unmatched junction bases: 3. CDR3: CASSLPGGDTEAFF. CDR3 in DNA: TGTGCCAGCAGCTTGCCAGGGGGGGACACTGAAGCTTTCTTT.

Only a few counts were recorded for this clonotype. CDR3 residues: CASSYSSPGTDTQYF. For the CDR3, the DNA is TGTGCCAGCAGTTACTCGTCCCCCGGGACAGATACGCAGTATTTT. V usage is TRBV6-6 and J usage is TRBJ2-3; no firm D call. CDR3 length: 15 residues. V lost 0 bases, J lost 3 bases, and 10 bases lay in between. CDR1 MNHNY and CDR2 SVGAGI come from the germline V gene (reference sequence).

This clonotype was seen many times. V usage is TRBV6-5 and J usage is TRBJ1-5; the D is unclear. This CDR3 comprises 13 residues. Germline lookup yields CDR1 MNHEY and CDR2 SVGAGI. V lost 4 bases, J lost 1 base, and 5 bases lay in between. The CDR3 here is CASSSWSNQPQHF. The CDR3 DNA follows: TGTGCCAGCAGTTCATGGAGCAATCAGCCCCAGCATTTT.

This chain joins TRBV2 and TRBJ2-5, with D perhaps assigned TRBD1 or TRBD2 (5 bases each). Trimming removed 7 bases from V and 4 bases from J, with 16 bases in between. The CDR3 is made up of 14 amino acids. Germline assignment: CDR1 SNHLY and CDR2 FYNNEI. CDR3 coding DNA: TGTGCCAGCACTCGGGACCAAAAGGGAGAGACCCAGTACTTC. Encoded protein: CASTRDQKGETQYF. Together with reference TRBV2 and TRBJ2-5, the CDR3 gives the full variable domain: EPEVTQTPSHQVTQMGQEVILRCVPISNHLYFYWYRQILGQKVEFLVSFYNNEISEKSEIFDDQFSVERPDGSNFTLKIRSTKLEDSAMYFCASTRDQKGETQYFGPGTRLLVL.

In this sample, this clonotype turned up many times. The J gene is TRBJ2-7, the V gene TRBV5-1; D ambiguous. The V and J ends lost 2 bases and 3 bases respectively, with 12 bases between them. The length of the CDR3 is 14 residues. CDR1 is SGHRS, CDR2 YFSETQ, per germline. The CDR3 DNA follows: TGCGCCAGCAGCTTCGATAGGATGGGCTACGAGCAGTACTTC. It specifies CASSFDRMGYEQYF.

There are many counts of this clonotype. This CDR3 reads CASSRNTGELFF. CDR3 DNA sequence: TGTGCCAGCAGCAGGAACACCGGGGAGCTGTTTTTT. This chain uses TRBV6-5 with TRBJ2-2; D remains ambiguous. CDR3 length equals 12 residues. V lost 6 bases and J 1 base, leaving 3 bases between the germline ends. Germline V gene sequence: CDR1 MNHEY, CDR2 SVGAGI.

This clonotype was observed many times. CDR3 nucleotides: TGTGCCAGTAGTCGAATCCGGACAGGGGGCGAGCAGTACTTC. The encoded protein is CASSRIRTGGEQYF. The rearrangement links TRBV19 to TRBJ2-7; TRBD1 matches 10 bases. V lost 5 bases, J lost 6 bases, and 7 bases stayed unmatched. Germline V gene sequence: CDR1 LNHDA, CDR2 SQIVND (reference sequence). The CDR3 loop spans 14 amino acids.

This sequence joins TRBV20-1 and TRBJ1-5; D is unresolved. CDR3 length: 16 residues. Trimming took 2 bases from V and 7 from J, leaving 21 bases between them. Germline lookup yields CDR1 DFQATT and CDR2 SNEGSKA (reference sequence). The CDR3 nucleotides are TGCAGTGCTAGAAATGGAATGTTTTTAAAAGGGCAGCCCCAGCATTTT. Protein: CSARNGMFLKGQPQHF.

This clonotype was found many times. A junction end diverges from the germline sequence, so it may reflect a read error. The chain carries TRBV12-3 or TRBV12-4 and TRBJ2-4; no clear D gene. This CDR3 is 14 amino acids long. The CDR3 nucleotides read TGTGCCAGCAGCTTAGGTGGAGCCAAAAACATTCAGTACTTC. It encodes CASSLGGAKNIQYF.

Only a few counts were recorded for this clonotype. V and J are TRBV2 and TRBJ1-2; possible D gene TRBD1, 5 bases. V dropped 6 bases and J dropped 6 bases, with 11 bases sitting between them. This CDR3 spans 12 amino acids. In germline, CDR1 is SNHLY, CDR2 FYNNEI. In nucleotides, the CDR3 is TGTGCCAGCAGGATGGGACGGCATGGCTACACCTTC. Translated, it gives CASRMGRHGYTF.

This clonotype was seen many times. V gene TRBV5-6 combines with J gene TRBJ2-5, with D perhaps matching TRBD1 (6 bases). CDR3 length: 15 residues. CDR1 and CDR2 (germline): SGHDT, YYEEEE. The germline V and J ends were trimmed by 7 bases and 1 base, with 17 bases remaining between them. The CDR3 protein is CASGAPGQPQETQYF. CDR3 in DNA: TGTGCCAGCGGGGCCCCTGGACAGCCCCAAGAGACCCAGTACTTC.

This clonotype was seen only a few times. The chain uses TRBV5-6 and TRBJ2-2, with 7 bases matching TRBD1. The length of the CDR3 is 14 residues. Germline lookup yields CDR1 SGHDT and CDR2 YYEEEE. The junction had 3 bases not matched to a gene; V was cut back by 4 bases and J by 3 bases. The CDR3 is CASSRGQYTGELFF. In nucleotides, the CDR3 is TGTGCCAGCAGCAGGGGACAGTACACCGGGGAGCTGTTTTTT.